This T cell receptor beta chain was observed in a study of T cells after yellow fever vaccination. The overall study: The fractions with low cell numbers were processed using SMART-Seq v4 Ultra Low Input.

With regard to this clonotype: Its matching antigen is unknown.

Synthesis of TCR cDNA relied on 5'RACE template switching, which attached a universal primer site and UMIs. MiXCR was run by TCRdb on the 5' RACE reads, yielding one entry per CDR3 protein. The sample consists of roughly 400,000 distinct CDR3 sequences, 18% of them appearing once. Per the germline V gene, CDR1 is KGHSH and CDR2 is LQKENI. This CDR3 is 15 amino acids long. Trimming cost V 3 bases and J 1 base, with 12 bases left between them. The study, taken as a whole, reports: Researchers noted that a small share of clonotypes showed up in both CD4 and CD8 compartments. Booster samples showed a return of most primary-vaccination clones (almost 97% CD4, approximately 85% CD8).

This specimen was PBMCs, taken before the yellow fever booster vaccination. This sequence originates from a man aged 18 to 30 who received the YFV17D yellow fever vaccine. The chain has TRBV18 and TRBJ1-1; D call uncertain. CDR3 region: CASSPFNGGNTEAFF. DNA of the CDR3: TGTGCCAGCTCACCGTTTAATGGAGGGAACACTGAAGCTTTCTTT.